These 24 T cell receptor beta chains were all obtained from the same sample, sequenced in a study of blood T cell repertoires in COVID-19. Repertoires were generated with immunoSEQ multiplex PCR, while TCRdb's copy carries only in-frame clones and drops some. This sample has roughly 500,000 clones, with 85% to 90% found just once. The sequencing input was PBMCs or T cells enriched from blood (not recorded which). Receptors originate from a woman aged 40 to 55 who had recovered from COVID-19.

The V call is TRBV9, the J call TRBJ1-3; no firm D call. CDR1 SGDLS and CDR2 YYNGEE come from the germline V gene. V lost 3 bases and J lost 0, with 10 bases in between. The CDR3 is 15 residues long. CDR3 in DNA: TGTGCCAGCAGCGCCTACAGTGACTCTGGAAACACCATATATTTT. Translation: CASSAYSDSGNTIYF.

This rearrangement joins TRBV7-2 to TRBJ2-7, with TRBD2 matching 14 bases. Germline assignment: CDR1 SGHTA and CDR2 FQGNSA. The V segment lost 4 bases and the J segment 4 bases; nucleotides outside the gene matches: 15. This CDR3 comprises 19 residues. Written as DNA, the CDR3 is TGTGCCAGCAGCTCAGGGACATGGACTAGCGGGAGGATTACTTACGAGCAGTACTTC. This sequence encodes CASSSGTWTSGRITYEQYF.

The rearrangement uses TRBV5-6 and TRBJ1-5, with TRBD1 identical over 7 bases. The germline V gene encodes CDR1 SGHDT and CDR2 YYEEEE. The CDR3 runs 14 residues. V dropped 6 bases and J dropped 1; count of bases not matched to a gene: 4. The CDR3: CASKPGGSNQPQHF. CDR3 coding DNA: TGTGCCAGCAAACCAGGGGGGAGCAATCAGCCCCAGCATTTT.

This sequence joins TRBV11-2 and TRBJ1-2; 8 nucleotides align to TRBD1. The V segment lost 5 bases and the J segment 1 base; nucleotides outside the gene matches: 3. The CDR3 contains 14 residues. CDR1 and CDR2 (germline): SGHAT, FQNNGV. The CDR3 DNA is TGTGCCAGCAGCCGGGACAGGTATAACTATGGCTACACCTTC. This sequence encodes CASSRDRYNYGYTF.

This clone showed up just a few times. This sequence joins TRBV5-1 and TRBJ1-2; 7 positions match TRBD1. Trimming cost V 0 bases and J 1 base; bases outside gene matches: 15. Germline V CDR1 and CDR2: SGHRS, YFSETQ. The CDR3 extends over 19 amino acids. CDR3 nucleotides: TGCGCCAGCAGCTTGGAGGCTACAGGGGCGCAGGGTTATAACTATGGCTACACCTTC. Its translation is CASSLEATGAQGYNYGYTF.

The gene calls are TRBV27 and TRBJ1-2; tentative D call: TRBD1 (6 bases). The CDR3 extends over 13 amino acids. Germline V lookup: CDR1 MNHEY, CDR2 SMNVEV (reference sequence). The ends were cut back, 5 bases at V and 1 base at J, with 8 bases in the middle. CDR3 nucleotide sequence: TGTGCCAGCAGTACACAGGGTAACTATGGCTACACCTTC. Translation: CASSTQGNYGYTF.

J is TRBJ2-2 and V is TRBV7-9; 7 bases fit TRBD2. The CDR3 totals 19 residues. V shed 3 bases and J 4 bases; nucleotides not matched to a gene: 17. Germline CDR1 and CDR2: SEHNR and FQNEAQ (reference sequence). The chain's CDR3 is CASSFPSVSAGRTTGELFF. CDR3 DNA: TGTGCCAGCAGCTTCCCCTCGGTTTCAGCCGGGAGGACCACCGGGGAGCTGTTTTTT.

This chain joins TRBV5-1 and TRBJ1-4, with D perhaps TRBD1 (5 bases). The CDR3 contains 15 residues. Trimming stripped 4 bases from V and 3 bases from J, with 13 bases between. Germline V gives CDR1 SGHRS, CDR2 YFSETQ. The CDR3 spells CASSPDGGANEKLFF. The CDR3 bases are TGCGCCAGCAGCCCGGATGGGGGGGCTAATGAAAAACTGTTTTTT.

V is TRBV9 and J is TRBJ2-7; maybe TRBD2 (5 bases). Deletions cut 0 bases from V and 0 bases from J, with 19 bases between. The CDR3 covers 18 residues. Per germline, CDR1 SGDLS and CDR2 YYNGEE. The CDR3 DNA reads TGTGCCAGCAGCGTAGGCCCTAGCAGCCCGGGGAACTCCTACGAGCAGTACTTC. Translated: CASSVGPSSPGNSYEQYF.

Many counts were recorded for this clone. V and J are TRBV29-1 and TRBJ1-2, with 7 positions matching TRBD1. This CDR3 has 14 amino acids. The V and J ends lost 6 bases and 2 bases, in that order; junction bases with no gene match: 9. The germline V gene encodes CDR1 SQVTM and CDR2 ANQGSEA. The CDR3 here is CSVGWTGDNYGYTF. The DNA of the CDR3 is TGCAGCGTCGGATGGACAGGAGACAACTATGGCTACACCTTC.

This rearrangement joins TRBV3-1 (or the pseudogene TRBV3-2) to TRBJ2-3; the match to TRBD2 covers 11 bases. The CDR3 contains 16 residues. Trimming removed 4 bases from V and 3 bases from J; junction bases left unmatched: 6. CDR1 is LGHDT, CDR2 YNNKEL, per germline (reference sequence). The CDR3 loop reads CASSLISGRGTDTQYF. The CDR3, as DNA: TGTGCCAGCAGCCTTATTAGCGGGAGGGGGACAGATACGCAGTATTTT.

In the case of this clone: At one end the junction does not follow the germline gene, possibly because of a read error. This chain links TRBV9 with TRBJ2-1, with 9 bases aligning to TRBD2. Germline CDR1 and CDR2: SGDLS and YYNGEE. This CDR3 comprises 16 residues. This CDR3 reads CASSVAGASSYNEQFF. CDR3 nucleotide sequence: TGTGCCAGCAGTGTAGCGGGAGCGAGCTCCTACAATGAGCAGTTCTTC.

The CDR3 DNA reads as TGTGCCAGCACCCCCGGGCAGGGACAAGAGACCCAGTACTTC. The encoded protein is CASTPGQGQETQYF. This chain connects TRBV11-3 to TRBJ2-5; D perhaps matches TRBD1 (5 bases). CDR3 length equals 14 residues. V lost 7 bases and J 2 bases, leaving 14 bases between the germline ends. Germline CDR1 and CDR2: SGHNT and YENEEA.

The V and J genes are TRBV3-1 (or the pseudogene TRBV3-2) and TRBJ1-1; 12 nucleotides agree with TRBD1. V trimming: 4 bases; J trimming: 4 bases; junction bases outside the gene matches: 4. The CDR3 runs 15 residues. Looked up from germline, CDR1 is LGHDT and CDR2 is YNNKEL (reference sequence). The CDR3 loop is CASSPPGQGATEAFF. The CDR3 DNA reads TGTGCCAGCAGCCCCCCGGGACAGGGGGCCACTGAAGCTTTCTTT.

The chain combines TRBV27 with TRBJ1-4; the match to TRBD1 covers 7 bases. The V segment lost 5 bases and the J segment 4 bases; nucleotides outside the gene matches: 4. CDR1 is MNHEY, CDR2 SMNVEV, per germline (reference sequence). The CDR3 consists of 14 residues. The CDR3 sequence: CASSLTGVNEKLFF. CDR3 coding DNA: TGTGCCAGCAGTCTCACAGGGGTTAATGAAAAACTGTTTTTT. Looking up the rest from reference TRBV27 and TRBJ1-4 gives the full variable domain: EAQVTQNPRYLITVTGKKLTVTCSQNMNHEYMSWYRQDPGLGLRQIYYSMNVEVTDKGDVPEGYKVSRKEKRNFPLILESPSPNQTSLYFCASSLTGVNEKLFFGSGTQLSVL.

This clone was found once. The genes are TRBV13 and TRBJ2-7, with D tentatively TRBD1 (6 bases). The CDR3 runs to 17 residues. The germline V gene has CDR1 PRHDT and CDR2 FYEKMQ (reference sequence). Between the trimmed V and J ends, which lost 2 bases and 2 bases, there was a span of 19 bases. CDR3 region: CASSLFYGTQGPYEQYF. The CDR3, as DNA: TGTGCCAGCAGCTTATTCTATGGGACACAGGGACCCTACGAGCAGTACTTC.

The chain carries TRBV4-3 and TRBJ1-3, with a tentative D call TRBD1 (5 bases). CDR1 LGHNA and CDR2 YSLEER come from the germline V gene. V lost 0 bases and J lost 1, with 10 bases in between. This CDR3 has 16 amino acids. CDR3 protein: CASSQEWAGSGNTIYF. The CDR3 DNA is TGCGCCAGCAGCCAAGAATGGGCAGGGTCTGGAAACACCATATATTTT.

The rearrangement joins TRBV7-9 to TRBJ2-7; unclear D gene. V lost 4 bases to trimming and J lost 0 bases, with 10 bases between them. The CDR3 is made up of 14 amino acids. The germline V gene encodes CDR1 SEHNR and CDR2 FQNEAQ (reference sequence). CDR3 residues: CASSSPLNSYEQYF. The CDR3 DNA follows: TGTGCCAGCAGCTCCCCCCTTAACTCCTACGAGCAGTACTTC.

The CDR3 is CASSLETGGIYEQYF. For the CDR3, the DNA is TGCGCCAGCAGCTTGGAGACAGGGGGCATCTACGAGCAGTACTTC. This chain connects TRBV5-1 to TRBJ2-7; 10 nucleotides align to TRBD1. Per the germline V gene, CDR1 is SGHRS and CDR2 is YFSETQ. J lost 3 bases, V lost 0 bases, and 3 bases had no gene match. CDR3 size: 15 residues.

V usage is TRBV7-9 and J usage is TRBJ1-3, with TRBD1 matching over 10 bases. V gave up 5 bases and J gave up 4 bases; unmatched junction bases: 8. Germline assignment: CDR1 SEHNR and CDR2 FQNEAQ (reference sequence). This CDR3 contains 16 residues. The CDR3 DNA reads TGTGCCAGCAGCGTGACAGGGGGCGCGGCGGGAAACACCATATATTTT. It encodes CASSVTGGAAGNTIYF.

The chain employs TRBV14 and TRBJ2-3; 12 bases agree with TRBD2. The junction had 20 bases not matched to a gene; V was cut back by 4 bases and J by 12 bases. There are 18 residues in the CDR3. CDR1 and CDR2 from the germline V gene are SGHDN and FVKESK. CDR3 in amino acids: CASSPISSGRALPTRQYF. Written as DNA, the CDR3 is TGTGCCAGCAGCCCCATATCTAGCGGGAGGGCCTTACCCACTCGCCAGTATTTT.

The rearrangement joins TRBV2 to TRBJ2-7; D perhaps matches TRBD2 (5 bases). Per germline, CDR1 SNHLY and CDR2 FYNNEI. V lost 2 bases and J 3 bases, leaving 23 bases between the germline ends. CDR3 length equals 18 residues. As DNA, the CDR3 is TGTGCCAGCAGTGAAATCGACTTTCGGGAAAACCCAAACTACGAGCAGTACTTC. This encodes CASSEIDFRENPNYEQYF.

A few counts support this clone. This rearrangement joins TRBV24-1 to TRBJ2-3; 7 bases are a match to TRBD1. This CDR3 is 17 amino acids long. Losses at the gene ends were 10 bases for V and 2 bases for J; bases not matched to a gene: 17. Germline lookup yields CDR1 KGHDR and CDR2 SFDVKD. The CDR3 reads CATSAEGAHLITDTQYF. CDR3 sequence (DNA): TGTGCCACAAGCGCTGAGGGGGCGCATCTTATCACAGATACGCAGTATTTT.

The CDR3 sequence: CASSSRPGFSNQPQHF. In nucleotides, the CDR3 is TGTGCCAGCAGTTCCCGACCGGGGTTTAGCAATCAGCCCCAGCATTTT. This chain uses TRBV6-2 or TRBV6-3 with TRBJ1-5; unclear D gene. In germline, CDR1 is MNHEY, CDR2 SVGEGT. V shed 4 bases and J shed 0 bases, with 13 bases lying between them. There are 16 residues in the CDR3.